What follows are 21 T cell receptor beta chains derived from one specimen sequenced in a study of OX40 agonist ivuxolimab in advanced cancers. Generated by immunoSEQ multiplex PCR, the TCRdb table keeps only in-frame clones and is missing some. The sample lists around 83,000 clones, about 88% occurring once. The sample consisted of CD4+ or CD8+ T cells sorted from blood, taken in a trial of the OX40 agonist ivuxolimab. The receptor source for this set is an adult with an advanced solid tumor such as melanoma, head and neck, liver or kidney cancer.

The genes are TRBV4-2 and TRBJ1-2, with 8 bases aligning to TRBD1. CDR3 length: 15 amino acids. The germline CDR1 and CDR2 sequences are LGHNA and YNFKEQ. V was clipped by 5 bases and J by 7 bases; unmatched bases: 12. This CDR3 reads CASSVLPTGAGGYTF. CDR3 nucleotide sequence: TGTGCCAGCAGCGTACTCCCGACAGGGGCGGGTGGCTACACCTTC.

This chain uses TRBV5-1 with TRBJ1-1; TRBD1 matches 9 bases. Losses at the gene ends were 5 bases for V and 4 bases for J; bases not matched to a gene: 3. Germline assignment: CDR1 SGHRS and CDR2 YFSETQ. The CDR3 extends over 13 amino acids. The CDR3: CASRLDRGTEAFF. CDR3 bases: TGCGCCAGCAGGCTGGACAGGGGCACTGAAGCTTTCTTT. The full variable domain, in which reference TRBV5-1 and TRBJ1-1 provide the parts outside the CDR3, is KAGVTQTPRYLIKTRGQQVTLSCSPISGHRSVSWYQQTPGQGLQFLFEYFSETQRNKGNFPGRFSGRQFSNSRSEMNVSTLELGDSALYLCASRLDRGTEAFFGQGTRLTVV.

The CDR3: CASSTDSLDTQYF. The CDR3 region has the DNA TGTGCCAGTAGTACGGACTCGTTGGATACGCAGTATTTT. The rearrangement links TRBV19 to TRBJ2-3; a possible D gene is TRBD2 (5 bases). Germline CDR1 and CDR2: LNHDA and SQIVND (reference sequence). With 4 bases removed from V and 6 bases from J, the gap between germline ends came to 11 bases. This CDR3 comprises 13 residues.

The genes are TRBV5-4 and TRBJ1-4, with D possibly TRBD1 on 6 matching bases. The CDR3 is 16 amino acids. Germline CDR1 is SGHNT and CDR2 is YYREEE (reference sequence). Trimming shortened V by 6 bases and J by 2 bases, and 17 bases separated the two germline ends. Here the CDR3 DNA reads TGTGCCAGCAAGGCTACAGGGCGCGCTACTAATGAAAAACTGTTTTTT. The encoded protein is CASKATGRATNEKLFF.

The DNA for the CDR3 is TGTGCCAGCAGCTTTAGGCGACGGACCGGGGAGCTGTTTTTT. It is translated as CASSFRRRTGELFF. V usage is TRBV13 and J usage is TRBJ2-2; unclear D gene. The CDR3 covers 14 residues. CDR1 is PRHDT, CDR2 FYEKMQ, per germline (reference sequence). Trimming shortened V by 3 bases and J by 5 bases, and 10 bases separated the two germline ends.

This chain uses TRBV19 with TRBJ2-1, with a weak D call TRBD1 (5 bases). Trimming pared 5 bases from V and 6 bases from J, leaving 17 bases between. Germline V gives CDR1 LNHDA, CDR2 SQIVND (reference sequence). CDR3 length: 15 residues. CDR3: CASSLKQVGVNEQFF. In nucleotides, the CDR3 is TGTGCCAGTAGTTTGAAACAGGTAGGGGTCAATGAGCAGTTCTTC.

In this sample, this clone turned up a few times. The chain couples TRBV4-1 to TRBJ2-1; D gene uncertain. From germline, CDR1 is MGHRA and CDR2 YSYEKL. V lost 2 bases, J lost 2 bases, and 10 bases lay in between. The CDR3 sequence is 15 residues long. In DNA, the CDR3 is TGCGCCAGCAGCCAAAGACTGGCAACCTACAATGAGCAGTTCTTC. Its translation is CASSQRLATYNEQFF.

The CDR3 DNA reads as TGTGCCAGCAGTGAAGCGGGAGTGGGAACCGGGGAGCTGTTTTTT. This gives the protein CASSEAGVGTGELFF. This chain links TRBV2 with TRBJ2-2, with D tentatively TRBD2 (5 bases). Trimming removed 0 bases from V and 5 bases from J, with 10 bases in between. The CDR3 has 15 amino acids. Germline CDR1 reads SNHLY; CDR2 reads FYNNEI.

Points on this clone: The sample contains more than one DNA sequence encoding this CDR3. This rearrangement joins TRBV7-2 to TRBJ2-3, with 10 bases lining up with TRBD1. V trimming: 5 bases; J trimming: 3 bases; junction bases outside the gene matches: 2. The CDR3 has 14 residues. Germline V gene data show CDR1 as SGHTA and CDR2 as FQGNSA. The CDR3 region has the DNA TGTGCCAGCAGCCTGGACAGGGGGACAGATACGCAGTATTTT. Protein sequence: CASSLDRGTDTQYF.

This sequence joins TRBV18 and TRBJ1-2, with D possibly matching TRBD1 (5 bases). The CDR3 runs to 13 residues. Germline CDR1 reads KGHSH; CDR2 reads LQKENI. Trimming cost V 2 bases and J 4 bases, with 8 bases left between them. This chain's CDR3 is CASSPGTTYGYTF. The CDR3, as DNA: TGTGCCAGCTCACCAGGGACCACCTATGGCTACACCTTC.

The rearrangement uses TRBV2 and TRBJ2-3; 7 bases align to TRBD1. The CDR3 is 15 amino acids. CDR1 and CDR2 (germline): SNHLY, FYNNEI. Trimming at V came to 5 bases and at J to 0 bases, leaving 5 bases not matched to a gene. CDR3 sequence: CASSPRQGSTDTQYF. CDR3 coding DNA: TGTGCCAGCAGTCCCCGACAGGGTAGCACAGATACGCAGTATTTT.

This clone was counted once. V is TRBV7-9 and J is TRBJ2-6; 7 bases are shared with TRBD1. Germline V lookup: CDR1 SEHNR, CDR2 FQNEAQ (reference sequence). Trimming cost V 2 bases and J 0 bases; bases outside gene matches: 4. The CDR3 loop spans 17 amino acids. The CDR3 nucleotides are TGTGCCAGCAGCTTACTAGGGGGCACCTCTGGGGCCAACGTCCTGACTTTC. It translates to CASSLLGGTSGANVLTF.

The chain links TRBV7-3 to TRBJ2-5, with D tentatively TRBD2 (6 bases). The CDR3 sequence is 15 residues long. Trimming stripped 2 bases from V and 5 bases from J, with 15 bases between. Germline lookup yields CDR1 SGHTA and CDR2 FQGTGA. The CDR3 bases are TGTGCCAGCAGCTTAGCAGGAGGGGCGCGGGAGACCCAGTACTTC. Translation gives CASSLAGGARETQYF.

The chain uses TRBV6-1 and TRBJ2-1; 10 nucleotides match TRBD1. The CDR3 has 13 amino acids. The J segment lost 6 bases and the V segment lost 11 bases, leaving 7 bases of the junction unmatched. Per the germline V gene, CDR1 is MNHNS and CDR2 is SASEGT. CDR3 sequence reads: CACRTGGINEQFF. In DNA, the CDR3 is TGTGCCTGCCGGACAGGGGGTATCAATGAGCAGTTCTTC.

This clone appeared a single time. The chain is built from TRBV9 and TRBJ2-5; weak D call: TRBD1 (5 bases). CDR3 size: 15 residues. V was shortened by 0 bases and J by 0 bases, with 9 bases between the two germline ends. The germline V gene encodes CDR1 SGDLS and CDR2 YYNGEE. The CDR3 is CASSVGGTYQETQYF. In DNA form, the CDR3 reads TGTGCCAGCAGCGTAGGGGGCACGTACCAAGAGACCCAGTACTTC.

This chain connects TRBV6-1 to TRBJ1-5; the match to TRBD1 covers 7 bases. The CDR3 extends over 14 amino acids. The germline V gene encodes CDR1 MNHNS and CDR2 SASEGT. The J segment lost 0 bases and the V segment lost 6 bases, leaving 2 bases of the junction unmatched. The CDR3 DNA reads TGTGCCAGCAGCAGGGGGGGTAGCAATCAGCCCCAGCATTTT. Amino acid sequence: CASSRGGSNQPQHF.

The V call is TRBV14, the J call TRBJ1-5; 7 bases line up with TRBD1. Germline values: CDR1 SGHDN, CDR2 FVKESK. With 5 bases clipped from V and 5 bases from J, the junction kept 15 bases outside the gene matches. The CDR3 totals 17 residues. Written as DNA, the CDR3 is TGTGCCAGCAGCGAAGGTCGACCAGGGGGATACTATCAGCCCCAGCATTTT. This gives the protein CASSEGRPGGYYQPQHF.

This chain uses TRBV5-1 with TRBJ1-1; D gene ambiguous. The CDR3 covers 12 residues. Germline V gene data show CDR1 as SGHRS and CDR2 as YFSETQ. Trimming shortened V by 4 bases and J by 9 bases, and 13 bases separated the two germline ends. The CDR3 sequence: CASSHNQDQAFF. For the CDR3, the DNA is TGCGCCAGCAGCCATAATCAGGACCAAGCTTTCTTT.

The chain is built from TRBV18 and TRBJ1-1, with 11 bases identical to TRBD1. Germline V gives CDR1 KGHSH, CDR2 LQKENI. J lost 0 bases, V lost 6 bases, and 15 bases had no gene match. The CDR3 loop spans 19 amino acids. The CDR3 coding sequence is TGTGCCAGCTCTTACGGGACAGGGGGTCTCTCTCTTATGAACACTGAAGCTTTCTTT. Protein: CASSYGTGGLSLMNTEAFF.

This clone appeared a single time. The chain carries TRBV19 and TRBJ2-2; D is ambiguous. The CDR3 sequence is 11 residues long. The germline V gene encodes CDR1 LNHDA and CDR2 SQIVND (reference sequence). Trimming removed 7 bases at V and 7 bases at J, with 7 bases between. The CDR3 coding sequence is TGTGCCAGTATTAACTACGGGGAGCTGTTTTTT. Its translation: CASINYGELFF.

In its sample, this clone was seen once. CDR3 nucleotide sequence: TGTGCTAGTGGTTTGGTACTCGAAAGCCTATCTGGGGCCAACGTCCTGACTTTC. This codes for CASGLVLESLSGANVLTF. The J gene is TRBJ2-6, the V gene TRBV12-5; D remains ambiguous. V lost 0 bases and J lost 1, with 13 bases in between. Germline values: CDR1 LGHNT, CDR2 FRNRAP. This CDR3 comprises 18 residues.